This is a list of T cell receptor beta chains from one sample in a study of blood T cells in healthy people across ages. TCRdb reprocessed the 5' RACE reads with MiXCR, giving one entry per CDR3 protein. This sample has 1.2 million to 1.5 million distinct CDR3 sequences; 59% occur once, and the top ten carry about 6.7%. Sequencing input: blood. Every receptor here comes from a man aged 18 to 30 in good health. The CDR3 runs from the conserved cysteine through the conserved F or W. D genes are given only for firm matches. Some rows mark clone size as missing; the rest say once, few, many or name a class of expanded clone.

j_call: TRBJ2-3; v_call: TRBV20-1; clone_size: -; d_call: TRBD1; cdr3_aa: CSARAPRGFADTQYF; cdr3_nt: TGCAGTGCTAGAGCCCCCAGGGGGTTTGCAGATACGCAGTATTTT
j_call: TRBJ1-5; v_call: TRBV4-1; clone_size: once; d_call: -; cdr3_aa: CASSPRVGSNQPQHF; cdr3_nt: TGCGCCAGCAGCCCAAGGGTAGGGAGCAATCAGCCCCAGCATTTT
j_call: TRBJ1-6; v_call: TRBV4-2; clone_size: -; d_call: TRBD1; cdr3_aa: CASSHQTGQPNSPLHF; cdr3_nt: TGTGCCAGCAGCCATCAGACGGGACAGCCAAATTCACCCCTCCACTTT
j_call: TRBJ2-7; v_call: TRBV19; clone_size: -; d_call: TRBD1; cdr3_aa: CASSTGTVSFHEQYF; cdr3_nt: TGTGCCAGTAGTACCGGGACAGTAAGTTTCCACGAGCAGTACTTC
j_call: TRBJ1-1; v_call: TRBV7-9; clone_size: -; d_call: -; cdr3_aa: CASSPPRAYTEAFF; cdr3_nt: TGTGCCAGCAGCCCACCTCGGGCCTACACTGAAGCTTTCTTT
j_call: TRBJ2-7; v_call: TRBV13; clone_size: -; d_call: -; cdr3_aa: CASSLTPQESYEQYF; cdr3_nt: TGTGCCAGCAGCTTAACTCCCCAGGAATCCTACGAGCAGTACTTC
j_call: TRBJ2-3; v_call: TRBV6-4; clone_size: -; d_call: -; cdr3_aa: CASSDPLSTDTQYF; cdr3_nt: TGTGCCAGCAGTGACCCCTTGAGTACAGATACGCAGTATTTT
j_call: TRBJ2-7; v_call: TRBV3-1; clone_size: -; d_call: TRBD1; cdr3_aa: CASSHTFWTGVEEQYF; cdr3_nt: TGTGCCAGCAGCCATACTTTCTGGACAGGGGTCGAGGAGCAGTACTTC
j_call: TRBJ1-6; v_call: TRBV3-1; clone_size: -; d_call: -; cdr3_aa: CASSQGRGGSPLHF; cdr3_nt: TGTGCCAGCAGCCAGGGCAGGGGAGGTTCACCCCTCCACTTT
j_call: TRBJ2-7; v_call: TRBV20-1; clone_size: -; d_call: -; cdr3_aa: CSARDPDGSYEQYF; cdr3_nt: TGCAGTGCTAGAGACCCCGACGGCTCCTACGAGCAGTACTTC